This T cell receptor beta chain was recovered during a study of T cell clonotyping in hematopoietic cell transplantation. As for time point: recipient sample about 28 days before transplant, after cytoreduction. Data came from immunoSEQ multiplex PCR; TCRdb stores just in-frame clones and leaves some out. Of roughly 45,000 clones detected, about nine tenths appear once; the ten largest clones hold 5.9%. On this clone: Antigen specificity is unknown.

Study results and caveats: Pathologically expanded recipient clonotypes increased progressively from day 30 to day 180 as diversity fell.

Germline assignment: CDR1 SGHDT and CDR2 YYEEEE. This CDR3 spans 15 amino acids. The ends lost 2 bases at V and 3 bases at J; junction bases unmatched: 5. Sequencing used peripheral blood mononuclear cells, obtained before stem cell transplant. This chain joins TRBV5-6 and TRBJ2-1, with 7 bases matching TRBD1. This receptor was obtained from a man aged 55 to 70 with biphenotypic leukemia. Some clones in this sample may be carry-over from other donors' samples. The CDR3 spells CASSFLGTDYNEQFF. The CDR3 nucleotides are TGTGCCAGCAGCTTCCTCGGGACAGACTACAATGAGCAGTTCTTC.